This T cell receptor (beta chain) was profiled in a study of blood T cells in healthy people across ages (dated by TCRdb to the mid-2010s). Concerning the study at large: In model experiments, roughly one uniquely barcoded TCR beta cDNA molecule per two T cells was captured by template switching. Age-related changes in TCR beta repertoire diversity were measured in the study by deep sequencing normalized with unique cDNA molecular identifiers. Donors were grouped into four age groups: young (average about 15 years), middle-aged (39), aged (around 60) and long-lived (about 82). To avoid experimental bias, donors of different ages were spread randomly across the sequencing lanes. Two additional independent replicas of 1 million unique cDNA reads from the same blood draw were analyzed for two donors (one aged 18 to 30 and one aged 80 or older).

The library was built by means of 5' RACE. For sequencing, an Illumina HiSeq 2500 was employed. The second PCR ran for about 7 to 11 cycles and used a J-beta primer mix along with a sample-barcoded 5' primer. Each TCR beta cDNA molecule received a unique molecular identifier from a template-switch 5' adaptor carrying 12 random nucleotides. Each sample yielded at least 2.5 million CDR3-containing paired-end reads. The Mint cDNA synthesis kit, primed by a TRBC-specific oligonucleotide, was used to synthesize first-strand cDNA from all RNA. All cDNA was treated with uracil-DNA glycosylase and then went through a first 18-cycle PCR with the universal primers M1SS and BC2_uni_R. In the source study's methods: Normalization of each sample was performed by random selection of 1 million high-quality reads, each carrying a distinct molecular identifier. Instead of being binned into consensus sequences, reads that shared molecular identifiers were thrown out. MiTCR, run with a Q25 quality threshold and the strictest error-elimination algorithm, handled CDR3 identification, clonotype clustering and error correction. A nonparametric unseen species model using Euler transformation provided a lower-bound estimate of total TCR beta diversity. In-frame beta chains were kept once TCRdb had trimmed the public reads at Q25 with fastp and called clones with MiXCR. All rows with the same CDR3 protein become a single entry with the most common DNA and genes. The V and J calls reflect TCRdb's pipeline rather than the authors' work. The sample table contains over 1,200,000 distinct CDR3 sequences; only one count was recorded for approximately 60% of them. Roughly 7% of the sample is held by the ten biggest clonotypes.

For this chain, trimming is 6 bases at the V end and 1 base at the J end, and the number of junction bases without a gene match is 3. From the cysteine up to the phenylalanine, the CDR3 has a length of 12 residues. Of all the DNA, just the CDR3 is kept, 36 bases in frame from base 1. From the germline V gene, CDR1 is SQVTM and CDR2 is ANQGSEA. Results and caveats for the whole study, not just this receptor: Donor CMV infection status was unknown, potentially confounding age-related changes in expanded clonotypes. Observed TCR beta diversity per million T cells fell roughly linearly with age, and a significant reduction was already apparent by age about 43. Estimates of total diversity based on one million sequenced T cells were regarded as lower bounds and as underestimates. Compared with the aged group, the long-lived group had more naive CD4+ T cells, fewer expanded clones and increased TCR diversity, a pattern suggesting age selection. There was a strong correlation between observed TCR beta diversity and the percentage of naive T cells measured by flow cytometry. Conclusive comparison of naive and antigen-experienced compartments was prevented by the profiling of bulk unsorted PBMCs.

This clonotype has more than one count but fewer than ten. Its binding antigen is unknown. Base qualities are not recorded, but no much larger clone differs from it by a single base. The approximately 39 donors, aged about 6 to 95 years, were systemically healthy Caucasian individuals from Russia. Each donor gave about 11 milliliters of peripheral blood, drawn into EDTA-treated Vacutainer tubes. Ficoll-Paque density-gradient centrifugation was used to isolate PBMCs, with at least 6.5 million per sample. Total RNA, at least 5 micrograms per sample, was extracted from PBMCs with Trizol reagent. For every donor, flow cytometry on a PBMC aliquot measured the percentage of naive CD45RAhigh/CD27high T cells.

The chain joins TRBV29-1 to TRBJ2-7; the junction holds 7 bases that match TRBD1. The source of this sequence is a man aged 18 to 30 in good health. Sample: blood. The nucleotides are TGCAGCGTGGGGACAGTTTCCTACGAGCAGTACTTC. This sequence encodes CSVGTVSYEQYF.